One sample yielded the 23 T cell receptor beta chains listed below, sequenced in a study of Ad26.COV2.S vaccination and SARS-CoV-2 variants. Treatment: around 19 received Ad26.COV2.S at low or high dose, single or two shots; about five received placebo; per-sample allocation not given. Sampling happened 63 days after the first vaccine or placebo injection. Using immunoSEQ multiplex PCR, the repertoire was profiled, and TCRdb retains in-frame clones only, with some absent. The profile shows more than 300,000 clones, roughly 89% of them singletons. The source material was peripheral blood, sampled in a trial of Ad26.COV2.S vaccine versus placebo. The receptors originated from a person between 18 and 65 years old who received the Ad26.COV2.S COVID-19 vaccine or a placebo.

The chain employs TRBV5-1 and TRBJ2-5; D is tentatively TRBD1 or TRBD2 (5 bases each). The CDR3 runs 15 residues. Trimming stripped 4 bases from V and 4 bases from J, with 17 bases between. In germline, CDR1 is SGHRS, CDR2 YFSETQ. The CDR3: CASSPEFGGRETQYF. In DNA form, the CDR3 reads TGCGCCAGCAGCCCCGAATTTGGGGGAAGAGAGACCCAGTACTTC. The variable domain in full, completed from reference TRBV5-1 and TRBJ2-5, reads KAGVTQTPRYLIKTRGQQVTLSCSPISGHRSVSWYQQTPGQGLQFLFEYFSETQRNKGNFPGRFSGRQFSNSRSEMNVSTLELGDSALYLCASSPEFGGRETQYFGPGTRLLVL.

This clone was counted a single time. This sequence joins TRBV5-4 and TRBJ1-2; D is ambiguous. V was pared by 2 bases and J by 4 bases, with 12 bases between. CDR1 and CDR2 from the germline V gene are SGHNT and YYREEE (reference sequence). The CDR3 consists of 14 residues. This CDR3 reads CASSLVGKGYGYTF. CDR3 coding DNA: TGTGCCAGCAGCTTAGTAGGGAAAGGCTATGGCTACACCTTC.

This chain connects TRBV28 to TRBJ2-1, with TRBD2 matching over 11 bases. CDR3 length: 16 residues. V shed 5 bases, J shed 6 bases, and the junction held 9 bases outside the gene matches. From germline, CDR1 is MDHEN and CDR2 SYDVKM. CDR3 sequence reads: CASSALAGGPGNEQFF. As DNA, the CDR3 is TGTGCCAGCAGTGCCTTAGCGGGAGGGCCTGGCAATGAGCAGTTCTTC. Using reference TRBV28 and TRBJ2-1 for the parts outside the CDR3, the full variable domain is DVKVTQSSRYLVKRTGEKVFLECVQDMDHENMFWYRQDPGLGLRLIYFSYDVKMKEKGDIPEGYSVSREKKERFSLILESASTNQTSMYLCASSALAGGPGNEQFFGPGTRLTVL.

The chain couples TRBV5-8 to TRBJ1-5, with TRBD1 as a possible D gene (5 bases). The CDR3 runs 16 residues. Trimming stripped 2 bases from V and 0 bases from J, with 12 bases between. The germline V gene has CDR1 SGHTS and CDR2 YDEGEE. In DNA, the CDR3 is TGTGCCAGCAGCTTACAGGCCCCCTATAGCAATCAGCCCCAGCATTTT. Translated, it gives CASSLQAPYSNQPQHF.

The V call is TRBV5-6, the J call TRBJ2-1; no clear D gene. The germline V and J ends were trimmed by 2 bases and 9 bases, with 18 bases remaining between them. CDR1 and CDR2 (germline): SGHDT, YYEEEE. This CDR3 is built from 15 residues. CDR3 nucleotide sequence: TGTGCCAGCAGCTTTTTAAGGTCGACTCGAAGTGAGCAGTTCTTC. Translated: CASSFLRSTRSEQFF. Looking up the rest from reference TRBV5-6 and TRBJ2-1 gives the full variable domain: DAGVTQSPTHLIKTRGQQVTLRCSPKSGHDTVSWYQQALGQGPQFIFQYYEEEERQRGNFPDRFSGHQFPNYSSELNVNALLLGDSALYLCASSFLRSTRSEQFFGPGTRLTVL.

The genes are TRBV3-1 (or the pseudogene TRBV3-2) and TRBJ1-1; D is perhaps TRBD1 (6 bases). Trimming took off 1 base at V and 7 bases at J, with 10 bases between the two ends. The CDR3 length is 13 residues. Germline V gives CDR1 LGHDT, CDR2 YNNKEL (reference sequence). CDR3 in amino acids: CASSQVADSEAFF. In nucleotides, the CDR3 is TGTGCCAGCAGCCAAGTGGCGGACAGTGAAGCTTTCTTT.

The genes are TRBV5-1 and TRBJ2-3, with 8 bases identical to TRBD1. The CDR3 runs to 15 residues. Germline assignment: CDR1 SGHRS and CDR2 YFSETQ. V shed 3 bases and J 0 bases; nucleotides not matched to a gene: 3. The CDR3 DNA is TGCGCCAGCAGCTCTGGGACAGGAAGCACAGATACGCAGTATTTT. It specifies CASSSGTGSTDTQYF.

The V gene is TRBV7-2, the J gene TRBJ2-5; 7 positions match TRBD1. The germline V gene encodes CDR1 SGHTA and CDR2 FQGNSA. The CDR3 covers 15 residues. The junction had 6 bases not matched to a gene; V was cut back by 1 base and J by 4 bases. The CDR3 sequence is CASSLEQGRIETQYF. Written as DNA, the CDR3 is TGTGCCAGCAGCTTAGAACAGGGGCGGATAGAGACCCAGTACTTC.

The chain has TRBV2 and TRBJ1-4, with a possible D match to TRBD1 (5 bases). The germline V and J ends were trimmed by 8 bases and 8 bases, with 12 bases remaining between them. This CDR3 contains 12 residues. Germline V gene lookup returns CDR1 SNHLY and CDR2 FYNNEI. CDR3 sequence (DNA): TGTGCCAGCGGGGGTATGCGGGAAAAACTGTTTTTT. Translating it yields CASGGMREKLFF.

In its sample, this clone was seen once. The rearrangement uses TRBV19 and TRBJ1-4; 8 bases match TRBD1. The CDR3 sequence is 11 residues long. CDR1 is LNHDA and CDR2 is SQIVND in the germline V gene (reference sequence). J was trimmed by 15 bases and V by 8 bases; bases with no gene match: 8. The CDR3: CASPSQGELFF. The CDR3, as DNA: TGTGCCAGTCCCTCACAGGGGGAGTTGTTTTTT.

The rearrangement uses TRBV30 and TRBJ2-7; D uncertain. The CDR3 loop spans 12 amino acids. V lost 4 bases, J lost 4 bases, and 11 bases lay in between. Looked up from germline, CDR1 is GTSNPN and CDR2 is SVGIG (reference sequence). The CDR3 is CAWTLSGYEQYF. The CDR3 DNA reads TGTGCCTGGACTCTGTCCGGGTACGAGCAGTACTTC.

The rearrangement joins TRBV13 to TRBJ2-1; a weak D match, TRBD1 (5 bases). Trimming stripped 6 bases from V and 5 bases from J, with 14 bases between. The germline V gene has CDR1 PRHDT and CDR2 FYEKMQ (reference sequence). The CDR3 has 14 residues. The CDR3 coding sequence is TGTGCCAGCAGTAAAAGGGGTTCCCACAATGAGCAGTTCTTC. As protein: CASSKRGSHNEQFF.

The J gene is TRBJ2-5, the V gene TRBV12-3 or TRBV12-4; the D gene is possibly TRBD2 (5 bases). Trimming took off 5 bases at V and 9 bases at J, with 13 bases between the two ends. The length of the CDR3 is 12 residues. The CDR3 nucleotides are TGTGCCAGCAGTCCCCCCCTCGGGGCCCAGTACTTC. Protein: CASSPPLGAQYF.

The chain uses TRBV7-9 and TRBJ1-2, with 8 bases fitting TRBD1. Trimming at V came to 5 bases and at J to 7 bases, leaving 6 bases not matched to a gene. This CDR3 is built from 13 residues. CDR1 is SEHNR, CDR2 FQNEAQ, per germline (reference sequence). CDR3 residues: CASSKTGARGYTF. The CDR3 DNA reads as TGTGCCAGCAGCAAGACAGGGGCACGTGGCTACACCTTC.

The CDR3 DNA reads TGTGCCAGCAGCTTAAGGACAGGGAGCGTGGAAAAACTGTTTTTT. Translated: CASSLRTGSVEKLFF. The V and J genes are TRBV11-2 and TRBJ1-4; 8 bases map to TRBD1. From germline, CDR1 is SGHAT and CDR2 FQNNGV. Germline trimming cut 2 bases from V and 8 bases from J; bases unmatched to any gene: 7. The CDR3 length is 15 residues.

The chain recombines TRBV5-6 with TRBJ2-3, with 10 nucleotides matching TRBD2. The CDR3 runs 17 residues. V shed 0 bases and J 6 bases; nucleotides not matched to a gene: 10. Germline V CDR1 and CDR2: SGHDT, YYEEEE. CDR3 protein: CASSLAVAGGGWDTQYF. The CDR3 nucleotides read TGTGCCAGCAGCTTGGCGGTAGCGGGGGGCGGTTGGGATACGCAGTATTTT.

This clone was observed a single time. This sequence joins TRBV6-4 and TRBJ2-5, with unresolved D. From germline, CDR1 is MRHNA and CDR2 SNTAGT. The CDR3 runs to 15 residues. Trimming shortened V by 7 bases and J by 1 base, and 16 bases separated the two germline ends. This CDR3 reads CASIPTLDFQETQYF. In DNA form, the CDR3 reads TGTGCCAGCATCCCGACGTTAGACTTCCAAGAGACCCAGTACTTC.

This chain connects TRBV2 to TRBJ2-3; D gene unclear. Looked up from germline, CDR1 is SNHLY and CDR2 is FYNNEI. The CDR3 has 14 residues. V lost 6 bases and J lost 3, with 13 bases in between. The DNA for the CDR3 is TGTGCCAGCAGGAGAAGCAGAACAACAGATACGCAGTATTTT. Translating gives CASRRSRTTDTQYF.

The chain employs TRBV7-2 and TRBJ2-2; no definite D call. Germline assignment: CDR1 SGHTA and CDR2 FQGNSA. This CDR3 is built from 14 residues. V lost 5 bases to trimming and J lost 0 bases, with 7 bases between them. The CDR3 region is CASSSVANTGELFF. For the CDR3, the DNA is TGTGCCAGCAGCAGCGTCGCGAACACCGGGGAGCTGTTTTTT.

The chain has TRBV3-1 (or the pseudogene TRBV3-2) and TRBJ1-5, with a weak D call TRBD1 (6 bases). The CDR3 loop spans 16 amino acids. V was cut by 1 base and J by 3 bases, with 13 bases left in between. Germline V gives CDR1 LGHDT, CDR2 YNNKEL (reference sequence). CDR3 residues: CASSQGLYRANQPQHF. For the CDR3, the DNA is TGTGCCAGCAGCCAAGGTCTGTACAGGGCCAATCAGCCCCAGCATTTT.

A few counts support this clone. The V call is TRBV4-1, the J call TRBJ2-3; TRBD2 aligns across 7 bases. The CDR3 length is 15 residues. V shed 1 base, J shed 5 bases, and the junction held 6 bases outside the gene matches. From germline, CDR1 is MGHRA and CDR2 YSYEKL. Here the CDR3 reads CASSQAGGGEDTQYF. For the CDR3, the DNA is TGCGCCAGCAGCCAAGCTGGGGGAGGGGAAGATACGCAGTATTTT.

This clone came up a few times. The CDR3 is CATSESSGSNQPQHF. The CDR3, as DNA: TGTGCCACCAGTGAGTCGTCGGGCAGCAATCAGCCCCAGCATTTT. The chain couples TRBV24-1 to TRBJ1-5, with D uncertain. Germline values: CDR1 KGHDR, CDR2 SFDVKD. Trimming removed 4 bases at V and 1 base at J, with 10 bases between. CDR3 length: 15 amino acids.

The chain recombines TRBV5-8 with TRBJ1-6; D is perhaps TRBD1 (5 bases). Germline V gives CDR1 SGHTS, CDR2 YDEGEE. V was shortened by 0 bases and J by 9 bases, with 10 bases between the two germline ends. There are 14 residues in the CDR3. DNA of the CDR3: TGTGCCAGCAGCTTGGTGGGGGGGGGTTCACCCCTCCACTTT. Protein: CASSLVGGGSPLHF.